This T cell receptor beta chain was obtained from a study of T cell repertoires in cytomegalovirus infection. At the level of the study: An indication of both CMV infection and matching HLA type came from public TCR beta signatures. Study findings and constraints: The cumulative frequency of public TCR beta families distinguished individuals who carried CMV together with the relevant HLA.

Details on this clonotype: Its antigen is unknown.

TCRdb re-called the reads with MiXCR, one entry per CDR3 protein. The repertoire holds about 260,000 distinct CDR3 sequences, with around 13% as singletons. From germline, CDR1 is LGHNA and CDR2 YNFKEQ. Between the trimmed V and J ends, which lost 1 base and 3 bases, there was a span of 6 bases. This CDR3 has 13 amino acids. The rearrangement uses TRBV4-2 and TRBJ1-2; D possibly corresponds to TRBD1 (5 bases). Sequenced input: PBMCs. The receptor comes from a human donor in good health (CMV status not recorded). Some clones in this sample may be carry-over from other donors' samples. The CDR3 sequence: CASSQVGDYGYTF. The CDR3 nucleotides read TGTGCCAGCAGCCAAGTAGGGGACTATGGCTACACCTTC.